The present T cell receptor beta chain was sequenced within a study of blood T cell repertoires in COVID-19. Across the study: The United States, Italy and Spain were the sources of the acute and convalescent COVID-19 samples.

Cohort allocation depended upon clinical history that participants reported. CDR3 size: 10 residues. Here immunoSEQ multiplex PCR was the method, and the copy in TCRdb shows in-frame clones only, minus some. This table holds 210,000 or so clones, about 83% found once. The clonotype was recovered from a woman aged 45-60 years who had been exposed to COVID-19. Sequences were obtained from PBMCs or T cells enriched from blood (not recorded which). The J gene is TRBJ1-1, the V gene TRBV21-1. TRBV21-1 is termed a pseudogene. CDR3 bases: TGTGCCAGCACCCTACTCGGAGCTTTCTTT. Translated, it gives CASTLLGAFF.